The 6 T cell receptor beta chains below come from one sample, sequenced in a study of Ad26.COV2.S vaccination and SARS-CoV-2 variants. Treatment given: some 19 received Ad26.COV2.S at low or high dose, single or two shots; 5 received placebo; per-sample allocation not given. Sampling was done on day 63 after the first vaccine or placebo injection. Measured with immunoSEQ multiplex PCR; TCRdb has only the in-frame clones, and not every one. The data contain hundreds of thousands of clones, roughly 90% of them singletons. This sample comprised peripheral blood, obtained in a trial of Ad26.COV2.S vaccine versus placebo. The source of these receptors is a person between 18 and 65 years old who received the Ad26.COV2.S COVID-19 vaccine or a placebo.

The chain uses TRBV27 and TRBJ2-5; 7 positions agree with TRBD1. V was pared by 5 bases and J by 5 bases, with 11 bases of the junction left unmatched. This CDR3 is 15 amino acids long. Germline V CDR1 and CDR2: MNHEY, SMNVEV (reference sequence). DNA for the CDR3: TGTGCCAGCAGTCACCGACAGGGCCTGAGGGAGACCCAGTACTTC. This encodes CASSHRQGLRETQYF.

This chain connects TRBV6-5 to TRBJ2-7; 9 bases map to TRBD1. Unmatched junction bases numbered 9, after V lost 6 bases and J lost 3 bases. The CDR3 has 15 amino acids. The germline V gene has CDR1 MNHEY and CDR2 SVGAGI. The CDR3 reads CASSQTGTGIYEQYF. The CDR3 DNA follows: TGTGCCAGCAGCCAAACCGGGACAGGGATCTACGAGCAGTACTTC.

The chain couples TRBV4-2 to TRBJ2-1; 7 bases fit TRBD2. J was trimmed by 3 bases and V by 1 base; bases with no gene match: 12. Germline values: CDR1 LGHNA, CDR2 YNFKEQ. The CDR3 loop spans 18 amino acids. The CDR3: CASSQVGGGTSVYNEQFF. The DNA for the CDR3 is TGTGCCAGCAGCCAAGTGGGGGGAGGAACTAGCGTCTACAATGAGCAGTTCTTC.

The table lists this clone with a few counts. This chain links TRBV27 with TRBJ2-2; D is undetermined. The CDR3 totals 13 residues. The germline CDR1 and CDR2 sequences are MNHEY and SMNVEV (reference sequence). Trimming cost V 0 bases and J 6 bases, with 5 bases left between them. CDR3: CASSLSISGELFF. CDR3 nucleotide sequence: TGTGCCAGCAGTTTATCTATTTCCGGGGAGCTGTTTTTT.

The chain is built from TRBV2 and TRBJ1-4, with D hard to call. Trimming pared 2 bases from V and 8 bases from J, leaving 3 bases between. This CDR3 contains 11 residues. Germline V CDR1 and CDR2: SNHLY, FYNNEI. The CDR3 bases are TGTGCCAGCAGTGAATCGGAAAAACTGTTTTTT. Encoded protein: CASSESEKLFF.

CDR3 DNA: TGCGCCAGCAGGGCCACTAGCGGGAGCTCCTACGAGCAGTACTTC. It codes for CASRATSGSSYEQYF. This sequence joins TRBV5-1 and TRBJ2-7, with 11 bases fitting TRBD2. CDR3 size: 15 residues. CDR1 SGHRS and CDR2 YFSETQ come from the germline V gene. Trimming removed 5 bases from V and 0 bases from J; junction bases left unmatched: 4.